These T cell receptor beta chains were read from a single sample in a study of blood T cell repertoires in COVID-19. Clones were read by immunoSEQ multiplex PCR, and TCRdb kept only the in-frame ones, dropping some. In the table there are around 200,000 clones, 85% to 90% of which are singletons. The specimen sequenced was peripheral blood. These receptors all stem from a man aged 55 to 70 who had recovered from COVID-19. Both conserved end residues are part of each CDR3. The D gene is left open where the match is weak.

CASRGVGGTDTQYF	TGCGCCAGCAGGGGCGTAGGGGGCACAGATACGCAGTATTTT	.	TRBV5-1	TRBJ2-3
CASSPGAEQYF	TGTGCCAGCAGCCCTGGGGCCGAGCAGTACTTC	.	TRBV6-6	TRBJ2-7
CASSLQGTSGNTIYF	TGTGCCAGCAGCCTCCAGGGCACCTCTGGAAACACCATATATTTT	.	TRBV27	TRBJ1-3
CSAASGPEGYF	TGCAGTGCTGCGAGCGGACCGGAGGGGTACTTC	.	TRBV20-1	TRBJ2-7
CASSLPTGQAYNEQFF	TGCGCCAGCAGCTTGCCGACGGGACAGGCATACAATGAGCAGTTCTTC	TRBD1	TRBV5-1	TRBJ2-1
CASSSDGSWGNTIYF	TGTGCCAGCAGCTCCGACGGGTCATGGGGAAACACCATATATTTT	.	TRBV7-8	TRBJ1-3
CASSLASGQPEKLFF	TGTGCCAGCAGCTTGGCCTCCGGACAGCCTGAAAAACTGTTTTTT	.	TRBV7-9	TRBJ1-4
CASSIAGAYEQYF	TGTGCCAGTAGTATTGCAGGGGCCTACGAGCAGTACTTC	.	TRBV19	TRBJ2-7
CASRDSFLSNQPQHF	TGTGCCAGCAGAGACAGTTTCTTAAGCAATCAGCCCCAGCATTTT	.	TRBV6-5	TRBJ1-5
CASSFDRDVISQHF	TGTGCCAGTAGTTTTGACAGGGACGTGATATCCCAGCATTTT	TRBD1	TRBV19	TRBJ1-5
CASSGWTGYNEQFF	TGTGCCAGCAGTGGGTGGACAGGTTACAATGAGCAGTTCTTC	TRBD1	TRBV2	TRBJ2-1
CAIGGRDSLGYEQYF	TGTGCCATTGGTGGCCGGGACAGCCTGGGATACGAGCAGTACTTC	TRBD1	TRBV6-5	TRBJ2-7
CASSLQAGGPYEQYF	TGCGCCAGCAGCTTGCAAGCGGGAGGCCCCTACGAGCAGTACTTC	TRBD2	TRBV5-1	TRBJ2-7
CASRLSEGRQYF	TGTGCCAGCAGGCTCTCGGAGGGAAGGCAGTATTTT	.	TRBV12-3/TRBV12-4	TRBJ2-3